This T cell receptor beta chain was documented in a study of CD8 T cells in ankylosing spondylitis. V gave up 3 bases and J gave up 3 bases, with 15 bases separating them. Germline V lookup: CDR1 MGHDK, CDR2 SYGVNS. The CDR3 contains 16 residues. Ten or more counts support this clonotype. Its antigen is currently unknown. Study findings and constraints: Disease-linked clones, CD8+, were relatively rare in peripheral blood. One TCR beta motif, made up of about 8 highly homologous variants, appeared characteristic of ankylosing spondylitis blood. Some of these motif variants have turned up before, in reports on reactive arthritis synovial fluid and blood.

Making use of molecular barcodes, quantitative 5'-RACE generated TCR beta libraries. TCRdb ran MiXCR on the 5' RACE reads and lists one entry per CDR3 protein. The sample records 200,000 to 250,000 distinct CDR3 sequences, roughly 10% being singletons. This chain uses TRBV25-1 with TRBJ2-1; D not certain. Sequenced input: blood, either unsorted or a sorted T cell fraction (not recorded which). The clonotype comes from a male donor with ankylosing spondylitis or in good health (not recorded which). CDR3 nucleotide sequence: TGTGCCAGCAGTGATATTGACTCCTTGATCTACAATGAGCAGTTCTTC. This codes for CASSDIDSLIYNEQFF.